Listed below are T cell receptor beta chains from one sample, sequenced in a study of OX40 agonist ivuxolimab in advanced cancers. Here immunoSEQ multiplex PCR was the method, and the copy in TCRdb shows in-frame clones only, minus some. In the table there are roughly 80,000 clones, 86% of which are singletons. The sample was CD4+ or CD8+ T cells sorted from blood, taken in a trial of the OX40 agonist ivuxolimab. These receptors originate from an adult with an advanced solid tumor such as melanoma, head and neck, liver or kidney cancer. Both conserved end residues are part of each CDR3. Fields, in order: clone size, V gene, J gene, D gene, CDR3 protein, CDR3 DNA. A D gene is named only where the DNA matches it firmly. Only some rows state a clone size, as once, few, many or a class for expanded clones.

abundance: NA; v_gene: TRBV7-9; j_gene: TRBJ2-5; d_gene: NA; CDR3aa: CASSLAPKETQYF; CDR3nt: TGTGCCAGCAGCTTAGCCCCGAAAGAGACCCAGTACTTC
abundance: NA; v_gene: TRBV7-3; j_gene: TRBJ2-2; d_gene: TRBD2; CDR3aa: CASSPSGSTGELFF; CDR3nt: TGTGCCAGCTCCCCTAGCGGGAGTACCGGGGAGCTGTTTTTT
abundance: once; v_gene: TRBV5-5; j_gene: TRBJ1-3; d_gene: TRBD1; CDR3aa: CASSQQGISGNTIYF; CDR3nt: TGTGCCAGCAGCCAACAGGGGATCTCTGGAAACACCATATATTTT
abundance: NA; v_gene: TRBV6-5; j_gene: TRBJ2-3; d_gene: TRBD1; CDR3aa: CASSYKGATDTQYF; CDR3nt: TGTGCCAGCAGTTACAAGGGGGCCACAGATACGCAGTATTTT
abundance: few; v_gene: TRBV5-4; j_gene: TRBJ1-1; d_gene: NA; CDR3aa: CASSLRNTEAFF; CDR3nt: TGTGCCAGCAGCTTAAGGAACACTGAAGCTTTCTTT
abundance: NA; v_gene: TRBV7-2; j_gene: TRBJ2-1; d_gene: NA; CDR3aa: CASSLGGVAALYNEQFF; CDR3nt: TGTGCCAGCAGCTTGGGCGGGGTAGCGGCGTTGTACAATGAGCAGTTCTTC
abundance: NA; v_gene: TRBV7-2; j_gene: TRBJ2-3; d_gene: TRBD2; CDR3aa: CASSFSGSTDTQYF; CDR3nt: TGTGCCAGCAGCTTTAGCGGGAGCACAGATACGCAGTATTTT
abundance: once; v_gene: TRBV29-1; j_gene: TRBJ1-5; d_gene: NA; CDR3aa: CSVVTASNQPQHF; CDR3nt: TGCAGCGTTGTGACAGCTAGCAATCAGCCCCAGCATTTT
abundance: NA; v_gene: TRBV6-6; j_gene: TRBJ1-6; d_gene: NA; CDR3aa: CASSYSRLTNSPLHF; CDR3nt: TGTGCCAGCAGTTACTCGCGGCTGACTAATTCACCCCTCCACTTT
abundance: NA; v_gene: TRBV6-6; j_gene: TRBJ1-5; d_gene: NA; CDR3aa: CASTLTGNGNQPQHF; CDR3nt: TGTGCCAGCACCTTGACAGGCAATGGCAATCAGCCCCAGCATTTT
abundance: NA; v_gene: TRBV30; j_gene: TRBJ1-3; d_gene: NA; CDR3aa: CAWSWPGHGNTIYF; CDR3nt: TGTGCCTGGAGTTGGCCGGGGCACGGAAACACCATATATTTT
abundance: once; v_gene: TRBV19; j_gene: TRBJ1-1; d_gene: NA; CDR3aa: CASSIASSWRNTEAFF; CDR3nt: TGTGCCAGTAGTATAGCTTCATCTTGGCGGAACACTGAAGCTTTCTTT
abundance: NA; v_gene: TRBV7-8; j_gene: TRBJ1-4; d_gene: NA; CDR3aa: CASSKGRTATNEKLFF; CDR3nt: TGTGCCAGCAGCAAAGGACGGACAGCAACTAATGAAAAACTGTTTTTT
abundance: NA; v_gene: TRBV2; j_gene: TRBJ1-5; d_gene: TRBD1; CDR3aa: CASSSTGGAGQPQHF; CDR3nt: TGTGCCAGCAGTTCGACAGGGGGCGCGGGCCAGCCCCAGCATTTT
abundance: NA; v_gene: TRBV19; j_gene: TRBJ1-1; d_gene: TRBD1; CDR3aa: CASSIGTAKNTEAFF; CDR3nt: TGTGCCAGTAGTATCGGGACAGCTAAGAACACTGAAGCTTTCTTT
abundance: NA; v_gene: TRBV6-6; j_gene: TRBJ2-1; d_gene: TRBD1; CDR3aa: CASSSTGTGTYNEQFF; CDR3nt: TGTGCCAGCAGCTCAACTGGGACAGGGACTTACAATGAGCAGTTCTTC
abundance: NA; v_gene: TRBV6-6; j_gene: TRBJ2-7; d_gene: NA; CDR3aa: CASSYGWSRGEQYF; CDR3nt: TGTGCCAGCAGTTACGGCTGGTCCAGGGGCGAGCAGTACTTC
abundance: NA; v_gene: TRBV9; j_gene: TRBJ2-1; d_gene: NA; CDR3aa: CASSVDSLRGNEQFF; CDR3nt: TGTGCCAGCAGCGTCGACAGTCTTAGAGGGAATGAGCAGTTCTTC
abundance: NA; v_gene: TRBV2; j_gene: TRBJ2-5; d_gene: NA; CDR3aa: CASSEASGAGETQYF; CDR3nt: TGTGCCAGCAGTGAAGCTTCCGGGGCAGGGGAGACCCAGTACTTC
abundance: NA; v_gene: TRBV12-5; j_gene: TRBJ1-1; d_gene: NA; CDR3aa: CASGPGVSTRAEAFF; CDR3nt: TGTGCTAGTGGTCCGGGGGTTTCAACACGAGCTGAAGCTTTCTTT
abundance: few; v_gene: TRBV7-9; j_gene: TRBJ2-1; d_gene: NA; CDR3aa: CASRVSLNEQFF; CDR3nt: TGTGCCAGCAGGGTCTCTCTCAATGAGCAGTTCTTC
abundance: NA; v_gene: TRBV27; j_gene: TRBJ2-1; d_gene: NA; CDR3aa: CASSSHPTDRFGFYNEQFF; CDR3nt: TGTGCCAGCAGTTCTCACCCCACCGACAGGTTTGGATTCTACAATGAGCAGTTCTTC
abundance: NA; v_gene: TRBV19; j_gene: TRBJ1-1; d_gene: NA; CDR3aa: CASIPSGGAGTEAFF; CDR3nt: TGTGCCAGTATCCCGAGTGGGGGGGCAGGCACTGAAGCTTTCTTT
abundance: NA; v_gene: TRBV5-4; j_gene: TRBJ2-6; d_gene: NA; CDR3aa: CASSLFFGAGANVLTF; CDR3nt: TGTGCCAGCAGCCTGTTTTTCGGGGCTGGGGCCAACGTCCTGACTTTC
abundance: NA; v_gene: TRBV6-4; j_gene: TRBJ1-2; d_gene: TRBD1; CDR3aa: CASSVQGARDYGYTF; CDR3nt: TGTGCCAGCAGTGTACAGGGGGCGCGCGACTATGGCTACACCTTC
abundance: NA; v_gene: TRBV6-1; j_gene: TRBJ2-7; d_gene: NA; CDR3aa: CASNTGLREQYF; CDR3nt: TGTGCCAGCAATACAGGGTTGAGGGAGCAGTACTTC
abundance: NA; v_gene: TRBV5-1; j_gene: TRBJ1-1; d_gene: NA; CDR3aa: CASSSEGLMNTEAFF; CDR3nt: TGCGCCAGCAGCTCGGAGGGCCTAATGAACACTGAAGCTTTCTTT
abundance: NA; v_gene: TRBV7-2; j_gene: TRBJ2-1; d_gene: NA; CDR3aa: CASSILGNEQFF; CDR3nt: TGTGCCAGCTCGATACTCGGCAATGAGCAGTTCTTC
abundance: NA; v_gene: TRBV27; j_gene: TRBJ1-6; d_gene: NA; CDR3aa: CASSFSPVRGYNSPLHF; CDR3nt: TGTGCCAGCAGTTTTTCCCCGGTTAGGGGGTATAATTCACCCCTCCACTTT
abundance: few; v_gene: TRBV29-1; j_gene: TRBJ2-7; d_gene: NA; CDR3aa: CSVEGRVREQYF; CDR3nt: TGCAGCGTTGAGGGGCGCGTGCGCGAGCAGTACTTC
abundance: NA; v_gene: TRBV19; j_gene: TRBJ2-3; d_gene: NA; CDR3aa: CASREIAETFTDTQYF; CDR3nt: TGTGCCAGTAGAGAAATCGCTGAAACCTTCACAGATACGCAGTATTTT
abundance: NA; v_gene: TRBV25-1; j_gene: TRBJ1-4; d_gene: NA; CDR3aa: CASSREVEKLFF; CDR3nt: TGTGCCAGCAGCCGTGAGGTTGAAAAACTGTTTTTT
abundance: NA; v_gene: TRBV7-3; j_gene: TRBJ2-7; d_gene: NA; CDR3aa: CASSFDRYEQYF; CDR3nt: TGTGCCAGCAGCTTCGACCGCTACGAGCAGTACTTC
abundance: NA; v_gene: TRBV9; j_gene: TRBJ2-1; d_gene: TRBD2; CDR3aa: CASSHGLAGEQFF; CDR3nt: TGTGCCAGCAGCCACGGACTAGCGGGGGAGCAATTCTTC
abundance: NA; v_gene: TRBV4-1; j_gene: TRBJ1-6; d_gene: TRBD1; CDR3aa: CASSQMIVTGARGSPLHF; CDR3nt: TGCGCCAGCAGCCAAATGATCGTTACAGGGGCTAGAGGGTCACCCCTCCACTTT
abundance: medium-sized; v_gene: TRBV25-1; j_gene: TRBJ2-6; d_gene: TRBD1; CDR3aa: CASSGTGVISGANVLTF; CDR3nt: TGTGCCAGCAGTGGGACAGGGGTTATCTCTGGGGCCAACGTCCTGACTTTC
abundance: NA; v_gene: TRBV30; j_gene: TRBJ2-7; d_gene: NA; CDR3aa: CAWKAGQAYEQYF; CDR3nt: TGTGCCTGGAAGGCAGGGCAGGCCTACGAGCAGTACTTC
abundance: NA; v_gene: TRBV28; j_gene: TRBJ2-5; d_gene: TRBD1; CDR3aa: CASSNPGTGQETQYF; CDR3nt: TGTGCCAGCAGTAACCCCGGGACAGGACAAGAGACCCAGTACTTC
abundance: NA; v_gene: TRBV15; j_gene: TRBJ2-1; d_gene: NA; CDR3aa: CATSREGGGYEQFF; CDR3nt: TGTGCCACCAGCAGAGAGGGGGGTGGGTATGAGCAGTTCTTC
abundance: NA; v_gene: TRBV7-2; j_gene: TRBJ1-3; d_gene: NA; CDR3aa: CASSLSSGNTIYF; CDR3nt: TGTGCCAGCAGCTTGAGTTCTGGAAACACCATATATTTT
abundance: NA; v_gene: TRBV5-8; j_gene: TRBJ2-5; d_gene: NA; CDR3aa: CASSWDSSRGETQYF; CDR3nt: TGTGCCAGCAGCTGGGACTCCTCGAGGGGAGAGACCCAGTACTTC
abundance: once; v_gene: TRBV9; j_gene: TRBJ1-5; d_gene: NA; CDR3aa: CASSPNEDQPQHF; CDR3nt: TGTGCCAGCAGCCCGAACGAGGACCAGCCCCAGCATTTT
abundance: NA; v_gene: TRBV11-2; j_gene: TRBJ1-1; d_gene: NA; CDR3aa: CASSLVPAMNTEAFF; CDR3nt: TGTGCCAGCAGCTTAGTCCCTGCCATGAACACTGAAGCTTTCTTT
abundance: NA; v_gene: TRBV29-1; j_gene: TRBJ1-2; d_gene: TRBD1; CDR3aa: CSVVGQGTYGYTF; CDR3nt: TGCAGCGTTGTAGGACAGGGGACCTATGGCTACACCTTC
abundance: NA; v_gene: TRBV13; j_gene: TRBJ2-3; d_gene: NA; CDR3aa: CASSLEGRSLGADTQYF; CDR3nt: TGTGCCAGCAGCTTAGAGGGGAGAAGTCTGGGCGCAGATACGCAGTATTTT
abundance: NA; v_gene: TRBV5-1; j_gene: TRBJ2-4; d_gene: TRBD1; CDR3aa: CASSLTTGENIQYF; CDR3nt: TGCGCCAGCAGCTTGACTACAGGGGAAAACATTCAGTACTTC
abundance: NA; v_gene: TRBV4-3; j_gene: TRBJ1-6; d_gene: NA; CDR3aa: CASSQEVTDSPLHF; CDR3nt: TGCGCCAGCAGCCAAGAGGTCACGGATTCACCCCTCCACTTT
abundance: NA; v_gene: TRBV6-6; j_gene: TRBJ1-2; d_gene: TRBD1; CDR3aa: CASSVTGDYGYTF; CDR3nt: TGTGCCAGCTCTGTAACAGGGGACTATGGCTACACCTTC
abundance: NA; v_gene: TRBV6-1; j_gene: TRBJ2-1; d_gene: TRBD1; CDR3aa: CASSEGDRVAYNEQFF; CDR3nt: TGTGCCAGCAGTGAAGGGGACAGGGTGGCCTACAATGAGCAGTTCTTC